The TCR beta chain described here comes from a study of beta chain features in type 1 diabetes. Whole-study context: Analysis included about 100 million sorted cells drawn from all samples. Study-wide points: In every one of the four CD4+ subsets, TCRB CDR3s were moderately but significantly shorter in Type 1 diabetes patients.

Sorted populations all exceeded 98% purity. Expressed TCRB transcripts got sequenced, as all isolated RNA was reverse transcribed. Profiling relied on immunoSEQ multiplex PCR, and the TCRdb table lists in-frame clones only, not all of them. Seen here are 360,000 or so clones, about 20% observed once, and the top ten hold roughly 0.045%. In the case of this clone: Its antigen is unknown.

The TCR originated in a young woman in good health. The specimen was naive CD4+ T cells from blood.

DNA of the CDR3: TGTGCCAGCAGCGAGGAAGGACAGGGCGGGGAGACCCAGTACTTC. Protein sequence: CASSEEGQGGETQYF. The V gene is TRBV9, the J gene TRBJ2-5; TRBD1 matches 8 bases. Germline V gene lookup returns CDR1 SGDLS and CDR2 YYNGEE. Trimming at V came to 3 bases and at J to 5 bases, leaving 9 bases not matched to a gene. The CDR3 is 15 amino acids.